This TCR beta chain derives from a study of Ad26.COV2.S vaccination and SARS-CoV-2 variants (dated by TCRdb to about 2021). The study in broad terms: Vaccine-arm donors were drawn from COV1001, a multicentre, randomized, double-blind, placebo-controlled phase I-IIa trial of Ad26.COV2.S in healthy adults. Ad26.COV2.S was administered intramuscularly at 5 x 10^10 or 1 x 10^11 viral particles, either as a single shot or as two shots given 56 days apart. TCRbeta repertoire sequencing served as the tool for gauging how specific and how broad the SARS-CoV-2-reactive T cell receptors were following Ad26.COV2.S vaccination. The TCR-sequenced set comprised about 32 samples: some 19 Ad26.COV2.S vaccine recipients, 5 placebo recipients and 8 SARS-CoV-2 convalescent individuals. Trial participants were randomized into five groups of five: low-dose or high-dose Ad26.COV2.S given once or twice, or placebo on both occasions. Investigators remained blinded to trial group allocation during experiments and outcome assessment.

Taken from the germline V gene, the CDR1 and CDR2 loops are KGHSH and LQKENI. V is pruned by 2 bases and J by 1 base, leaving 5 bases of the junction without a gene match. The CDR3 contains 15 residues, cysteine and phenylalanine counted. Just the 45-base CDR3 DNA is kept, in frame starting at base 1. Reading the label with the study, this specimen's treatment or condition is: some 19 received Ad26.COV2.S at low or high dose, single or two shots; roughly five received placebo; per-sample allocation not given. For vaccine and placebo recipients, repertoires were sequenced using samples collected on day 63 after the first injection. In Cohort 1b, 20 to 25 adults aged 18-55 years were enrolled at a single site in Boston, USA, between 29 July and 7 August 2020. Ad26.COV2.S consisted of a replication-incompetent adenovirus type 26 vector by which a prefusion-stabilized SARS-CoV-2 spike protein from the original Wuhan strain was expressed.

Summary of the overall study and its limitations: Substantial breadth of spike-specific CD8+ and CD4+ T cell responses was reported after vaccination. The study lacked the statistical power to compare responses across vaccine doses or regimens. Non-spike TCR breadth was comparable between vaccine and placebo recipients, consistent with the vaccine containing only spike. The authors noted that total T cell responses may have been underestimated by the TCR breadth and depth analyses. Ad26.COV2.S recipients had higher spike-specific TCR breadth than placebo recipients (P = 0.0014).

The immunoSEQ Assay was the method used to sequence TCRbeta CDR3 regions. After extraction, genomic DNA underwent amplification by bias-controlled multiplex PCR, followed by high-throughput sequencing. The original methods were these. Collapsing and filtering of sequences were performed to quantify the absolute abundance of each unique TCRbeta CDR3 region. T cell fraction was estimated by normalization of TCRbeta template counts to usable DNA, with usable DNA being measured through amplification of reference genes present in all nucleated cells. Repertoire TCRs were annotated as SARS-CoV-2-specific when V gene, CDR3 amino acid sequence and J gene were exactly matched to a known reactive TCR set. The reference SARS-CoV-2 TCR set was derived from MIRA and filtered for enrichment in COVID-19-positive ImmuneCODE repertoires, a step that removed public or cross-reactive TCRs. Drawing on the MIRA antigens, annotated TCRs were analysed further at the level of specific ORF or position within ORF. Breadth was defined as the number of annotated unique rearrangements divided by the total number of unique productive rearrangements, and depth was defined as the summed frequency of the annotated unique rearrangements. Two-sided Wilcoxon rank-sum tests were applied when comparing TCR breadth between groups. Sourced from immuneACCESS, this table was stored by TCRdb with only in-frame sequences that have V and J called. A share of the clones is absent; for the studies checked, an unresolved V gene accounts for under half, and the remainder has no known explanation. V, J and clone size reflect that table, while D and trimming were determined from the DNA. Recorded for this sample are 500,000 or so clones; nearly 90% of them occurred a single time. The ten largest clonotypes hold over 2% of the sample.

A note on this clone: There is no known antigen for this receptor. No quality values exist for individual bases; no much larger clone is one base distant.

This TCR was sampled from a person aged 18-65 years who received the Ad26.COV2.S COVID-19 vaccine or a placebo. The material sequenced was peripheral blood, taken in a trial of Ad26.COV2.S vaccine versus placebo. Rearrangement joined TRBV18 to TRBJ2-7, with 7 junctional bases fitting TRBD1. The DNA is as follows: TGTGCCAGCTCACCATCCGGGACAGCATCCTACGAGCAGTACTTC. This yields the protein CASSPSGTASYEQYF.